These 6 T cell receptor beta chains were sequenced from one sample in a study of T cells in Graves' hyperthyroidism and ophthalmopathy. It was RNA transcripts that yielded the amplified TCR beta CDR3 regions. An initial round of RT-PCR targeting the TCR CDR3 relied on the HTBI primer set. TCRdb fed the multiplex PCR reads into MiXCR, producing one record per CDR3 protein. Altogether under 300,000 distinct CDR3 sequences are present, 12% to 15% being singletons, with the ten largest covering about 33%. Sequenced sample: blood. The receptors stem from a woman in her forties or fifties with Graves' hyperthyroidism that later progressed to Graves' ophthalmopathy.

This clonotype showed up many times. This chain uses TRBV28 with TRBJ2-7, with unresolved D. Germline assignment: CDR1 MDHEN and CDR2 SYDVKM. The CDR3 spans 12 residues. The V end lost 4 bases, the J end lost 3 bases, and 7 bases lay between the germline ends. The CDR3 DNA is TGTGCCAGCAGTTCGGCCTACTACGAGCAGTACTTC. It encodes CASSSAYYEQYF.

Ten or more counts support this clonotype. The chain carries TRBV2 and TRBJ2-1, with a tentative D call TRBD2 (6 bases). This CDR3 spans 13 amino acids. Trimming shortened V by 0 bases and J by 9 bases, and 9 bases separated the two germline ends. Germline CDR1 SNHLY, CDR2 FYNNEI. The CDR3 loop reads CASSEAAGGEQFF. CDR3 DNA sequence: TGTGCCAGCAGTGAAGCGGCCGGGGGTGAGCAGTTCTTC.

This clonotype was seen a handful of times. This rearrangement joins TRBV9 to TRBJ2-5; 8 bases line up with TRBD1. V lost 0 bases and J lost 2; bases outside the gene matches: 3. Germline V gene sequence: CDR1 SGDLS, CDR2 YYNGEE. This CDR3 contains 15 residues. CDR3 in amino acids: CASSVAQGAQETQYF. The CDR3 DNA is TGTGCCAGCAGCGTAGCGCAGGGGGCACAAGAGACCCAGTACTTC. The full variable domain, rest sourced from reference TRBV9 and TRBJ2-5, is DSGVTQTPKHLITATGQRVTLRCSPRSGDLSVYWYQQSLDQGLQFLIQYYNGEERAKGNILERFSAQQFPDLHSELNLSSLELGDSALYFCASSVAQGAQETQYFGPGTRLLVL.

The table lists this clonotype with a few counts. This chain links TRBV7-2 with TRBJ1-4; 10 bases line up with TRBD1. With V trimmed by 5 bases and J by 6 bases, 9 bases remained unmatched. Per the germline V gene, CDR1 is SGHTA and CDR2 is FQGNSA. This CDR3 comprises 16 residues. Here the CDR3 reads CASSLGAGQGDEKLFF. In DNA, the CDR3 is TGTGCCAGCAGCCTGGGTGCAGGACAGGGGGATGAAAAACTGTTTTTT. The variable domain in full, with the rest retrieved from reference TRBV7-2 and TRBJ1-4, is GAGVSQSPSNKVTEKGKDVELRCDPISGHTALYWYRQSLGQGLEFLIYFQGNSAPDKSGLPSDRFSAERTGGSVSTLTIQRTQQEDSAVYLCASSLGAGQGDEKLFFGSGTQLSVL.

This clonotype was seen a handful of times. The genes are TRBV20-1 and TRBJ2-5; D gene uncertain. The CDR3 consists of 13 residues. Germline V gene data show CDR1 as DFQATT and CDR2 as SNEGSKA (reference sequence). The ends were cut back, 5 bases at V and 2 bases at J, with 12 bases in the middle. The CDR3 sequence: CSASPGLQETQYF. The CDR3 DNA is TGCAGTGCTTCACCGGGTTTACAAGAGACCCAGTACTTC.

This clonotype was counted many times. The J gene is TRBJ2-3, the V gene TRBV5-1, with TRBD1 matching over 8 bases. The germline V gene has CDR1 SGHRS and CDR2 YFSETQ. The ends lost 4 bases at V and 1 base at J; junction bases unmatched: 2. The CDR3 runs to 14 residues. The CDR3: CASSRTGRTDTQYF. In DNA form, the CDR3 reads TGCGCCAGCAGCCGGACAGGGCGCACAGATACGCAGTATTTT.